The 10 T cell receptor beta chains given below trace back to one sample, sequenced in a study of T cells in Graves' hyperthyroidism and ophthalmopathy. The investigators amplified TCR beta CDR3 regions from RNA transcripts. HTBI primers were used for first-round RT-PCR of the TCR CDR3. TCRdb redid the calling of the multiplex PCR reads with MiXCR, one entry per CDR3 protein. The sample includes 410,000 or so distinct CDR3 sequences, about 15% seen only once; the top ten take less than 15%. Input material: blood. The receptors here all came from a man aged 18-30 years with Graves' ophthalmopathy.

This clonotype has only a few counts. The rearrangement links TRBV3-1 to TRBJ2-7; perhaps TRBD1 as D (6 bases). From germline, CDR1 is LGHDT and CDR2 YNNKEL (reference sequence). The CDR3 is made up of 15 amino acids. The V end lost 2 bases, the J end lost 2 bases, and 13 bases lay between the germline ends. The CDR3 sequence is CASSQQGSEAYEQYF. Here the CDR3 DNA reads TGTGCCAGCAGCCAACAGGGGTCTGAAGCCTACGAGCAGTACTTC.

This clonotype was seen a handful of times. At one end, the junction sequence differs from germline, possibly due to a read error. The V gene is TRBV5-1, the J gene TRBJ2-7; weak D call: TRBD2 (7 bases). CDR3 length equals 14 residues. Germline CDR1 and CDR2: SGHRS and YFSETQ. The CDR3 bases are TGCGCCAGCAGCCCCTCGGGGGGCGGCTACGGGCAGTACTTC. Translating it yields CASSPSGGGYGQYF.

Many counts were recorded for this clonotype. V is TRBV13 and J is TRBJ2-7; TRBD2 matches 8 bases. Unmatched junction bases numbered 9, after V lost 2 bases and J lost 3 bases. The germline V gene has CDR1 PRHDT and CDR2 FYEKMQ (reference sequence). This CDR3 has 16 amino acids. The DNA for the CDR3 is TGTGCCAGCAGCTTATCTGCAGGCGGGAGGAGCTACGAGCAGTACTTC. It translates to CASSLSAGGRSYEQYF.

This clonotype was recorded at least ten times. The chain joins TRBV11-2 to TRBJ2-1, with 12 bases lining up with TRBD2. This CDR3 has 15 residues. Germline-derived CDR1 and CDR2 are SGHAT and FQNNGV. The J segment lost 3 bases and the V segment lost 5 bases, leaving 2 bases of the junction unmatched. The CDR3 loop reads CASSRTSGDYNEQFF. In DNA, the CDR3 is TGTGCCAGCAGCCGGACTAGCGGGGACTACAATGAGCAGTTCTTC.

The chain carries TRBV9 and TRBJ2-3; 10 positions agree with TRBD2. The CDR3 runs to 18 residues. CDR1 and CDR2 from the germline V gene are SGDLS and YYNGEE. V lost 0 bases and J lost 1; bases outside the gene matches: 8. The CDR3 DNA reads as TGTGCCAGCAGCGTAGGATCTAGCGGGAGCCACGGCACAGATACGCAGTATTTT. Translation: CASSVGSSGSHGTDTQYF.

This clonotype was seen ten or more times. The rearrangement joins TRBV18 to TRBJ1-1; D is unresolved. CDR1 and CDR2 (germline): KGHSH, LQKENI. The CDR3 is 13 amino acids. Trimming took 0 bases from V and 3 from J, leaving 5 bases between them. CDR3 sequence (DNA): TGTGCCAGCTCACCACCCCACCACACTGAAGCTTTCTTT. Encoded protein: CASSPPHHTEAFF.

This clonotype showed up many times. The rearrangement joins TRBV18 to TRBJ2-3, with 7 positions matching TRBD1. The CDR3 extends over 16 amino acids. Germline loops: CDR1 KGHSH, CDR2 LQKENI. Germline trimming cut 3 bases from V and 2 bases from J; bases unmatched to any gene: 8. CDR3 loop: CASSPFRRGNTDTQYF. The CDR3 coding sequence is TGTGCCAGCTCACCCTTTCGCAGGGGGAACACAGATACGCAGTATTTT.

This clonotype was recorded many times. This rearrangement joins TRBV12-5 to TRBJ2-1; D is perhaps TRBD1 (6 bases). Trimming cost V 0 bases and J 4 bases, with 7 bases left between them. This CDR3 spans 14 amino acids. The V gene's germline CDR1 is LGHNT and CDR2 FRNRAP. The CDR3 nucleotides read TGTGCTAGTGGTTTGGTAACAGGGTACAATGAGCAGTTCTTC. The encoded protein is CASGLVTGYNEQFF.

This clonotype appeared a few times. Relative to the germline gene, one junction end is altered; a read error may explain this. The rearrangement uses TRBV9 and TRBJ2-7; 7 positions agree with TRBD1. The V gene's germline CDR1 is SGDLS and CDR2 YYNGEE. This CDR3 comprises 14 residues. The CDR3, as DNA: TGTGTCAGCAGCGTAGGTGGGACAGTCTACGAGCAGTACTTC. Translating it yields CVSSVGGTVYEQYF.

In its sample, this clonotype was seen many times. This sequence joins TRBV30 and TRBJ2-1, with 7 nucleotides matching TRBD2. Trimming took 2 bases from V and 5 from J; bases not matched to a gene: 6. Germline V CDR1 and CDR2: GTSNPN, SVGIG (reference sequence). This CDR3 is 14 amino acids long. The CDR3 spells CAWSLGLGDNEQFF. In nucleotides, the CDR3 is TGTGCCTGGAGTTTAGGACTAGGAGACAATGAGCAGTTCTTC. Filled out from reference TRBV30 and TRBJ2-1, the complete variable domain reads SQTIHQWPATLVQPVGSPLSLECTVEGTSNPNLYWYRQAAGRGLQLLFYSVGIGQISSEVPQNLSASRPQDRQFILSSKKLLLSDSGFYLCAWSLGLGDNEQFFGPGTRLTVL.